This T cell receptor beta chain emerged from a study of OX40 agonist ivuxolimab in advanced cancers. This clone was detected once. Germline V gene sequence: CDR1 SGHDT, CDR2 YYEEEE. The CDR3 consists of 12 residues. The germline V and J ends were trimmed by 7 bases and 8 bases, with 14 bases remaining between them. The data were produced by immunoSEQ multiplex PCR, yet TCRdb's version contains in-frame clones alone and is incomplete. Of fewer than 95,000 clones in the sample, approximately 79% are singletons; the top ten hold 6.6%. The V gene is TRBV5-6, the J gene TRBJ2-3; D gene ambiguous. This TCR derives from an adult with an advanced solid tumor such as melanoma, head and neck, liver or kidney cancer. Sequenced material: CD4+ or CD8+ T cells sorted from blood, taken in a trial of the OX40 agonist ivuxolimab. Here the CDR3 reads CASCEQAATQYF. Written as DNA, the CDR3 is TGTGCCAGCTGCGAGCAGGCAGCTACGCAGTATTTT. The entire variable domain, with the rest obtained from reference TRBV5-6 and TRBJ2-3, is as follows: DAGVTQSPTHLIKTRGQQVTLRCSPKSGHDTVSWYQQALGQGPQFIFQYYEEEERQRGNFPDRFSGHQFPNYSSELNVNALLLGDSALYLCASCEQAATQYFGPGTRLTVL.